Detailed here is one TCR beta chain. The record originates from a study of blood T cell repertoires in COVID-19. Study-level information: Samples taken during acute and convalescent COVID-19 were collected in the United States, Italy and Spain. PBMCs, B-cell-depleted T cells, or T cells provided the cDNA or gDNA that made up the material.

The germline gives CDR1 MNHEY, CDR2 SVGEGT. This CDR3 has 15 residues. Trimming took off 5 bases at V and 1 base at J, with 11 bases between the two ends. In the original processing: Estimated nucleated cell counts came from reference gene primer amplification. Method: immunoSEQ multiplex PCR; TCRdb's copy keeps in-frame clones and lacks some. The D gene and trimming were derived from the DNA, and the V and J assignments and clone size from that table. The sample consists of about 240,000 clones, over 80% of them appearing once. The rearrangement links TRBV6-2 or TRBV6-3 to TRBJ2-2; D possibly corresponds to TRBD1 (6 bases). The sequence derives from a man between 25 and 39 years old who had recovered from COVID-19. Sample: peripheral blood. CDR3 residues: CASSRTALNTGELFF. The DNA for the CDR3 is TGTGCCAGCAGTCGGACAGCCTTGAACACCGGGGAGCTGTTTTTT.